The 8 T cell receptor beta chains in this list originate from one sample, sequenced in a study of blood T cell repertoires in COVID-19. The assay was immunoSEQ multiplex PCR, and TCRdb's table has in-frame clones only and misses some. The table lists 120,000 to 150,000 clones, approximately 84% of them singletons. Material: peripheral blood. These receptors were collected from an elderly woman in a cohort sampled during active or convalescent COVID-19.

The gene calls are TRBV28 and TRBJ1-1, with TRBD1 as a possible D gene (6 bases). The CDR3 consists of 13 residues. The V gene's germline CDR1 is MDHEN and CDR2 SYDVKM. V lost 7 bases and J 3 bases, leaving 12 bases between the germline ends. The CDR3 bases are TGTGCCAGCAAAGAGGGGGGGGACACTGAAGCTTTCTTT. It yields the protein CASKEGGDTEAFF.

V is TRBV6-5 and J is TRBJ1-1, with 12 bases fitting TRBD1. Germline loops: CDR1 MNHEY, CDR2 SVGAGI. The CDR3 has 15 amino acids. The V segment lost 6 bases and the J segment 4 bases; nucleotides outside the gene matches: 6. In nucleotides, the CDR3 is TGTGCCAGCAGGGGGGGACAGGGGGCGGGCACTGAAGCTTTCTTT. Translated: CASRGGQGAGTEAFF.

V is TRBV7-2 and J is TRBJ1-6; no reliable D call. V lost 2 bases to trimming and J lost 9 bases, with 11 bases between them. This CDR3 spans 14 amino acids. Per the germline V gene, CDR1 is SGHTA and CDR2 is FQGNSA. The CDR3 spells CASSLRRVFSPLHF. The CDR3 DNA follows: TGTGCCAGCAGCTTAAGGAGGGTTTTTTCACCCCTCCACTTT.

The chain employs TRBV18 and TRBJ2-1; 7 nucleotides match TRBD2. In germline, CDR1 is KGHSH, CDR2 LQKENI. Trimming removed 3 bases from V and 6 bases from J; junction bases left unmatched: 17. CDR3 length equals 18 residues. CDR3 amino acids: CASSPRSLAVTGVNEQFF. The DNA for the CDR3 is TGTGCCAGCTCACCTCGCAGTCTAGCGGTGACTGGCGTCAATGAGCAGTTCTTC.

The CDR3 is CSVGLAGSNEQFF. For the CDR3, the DNA is TGCAGCGTGGGACTAGCGGGGTCGAATGAGCAGTTCTTC. V gene TRBV29-1 combines with J gene TRBJ2-1; TRBD2 agrees at 13 bases. Trimming removed 6 bases from V and 7 bases from J; junction bases left unmatched: 3. This CDR3 has 13 residues. Germline V gene lookup returns CDR1 SQVTM and CDR2 ANQGSEA.

The chain links TRBV6-5 to TRBJ2-3; D is undetermined. CDR3 size: 13 residues. The V gene lost 6 bases and the J gene lost 2 bases, with 9 bases spanning the gap. Germline V CDR1 and CDR2: MNHEY, SVGAGI. As DNA, the CDR3 is TGTGCCAGCAGCCAGGCGAACACAGATACGCAGTATTTT. This sequence encodes CASSQANTDTQYF.

This sequence joins TRBV29-1 and TRBJ1-1; D is undetermined. Trimming shortened V by 3 bases and J by 0 bases, and 8 bases separated the two germline ends. Germline V gives CDR1 SQVTM, CDR2 ANQGSEA. This CDR3 is built from 13 residues. CDR3 bases: TGCAGCGTTGACTCAAACTTGAACACTGAAGCTTTCTTT. Translation gives CSVDSNLNTEAFF.

The chain uses TRBV2 and TRBJ1-5, with 7 bases identical to TRBD1. The V gene's germline CDR1 is SNHLY and CDR2 FYNNEI. J lost 7 bases, V lost 7 bases, and 13 bases had no gene match. The CDR3 contains 15 residues. The CDR3 DNA sequence: TGTGCCAGCAACGGTCGGCAGGGGGGCGACCAGCCCCAGCATTTT. It translates to CASNGRQGGDQPQHF.